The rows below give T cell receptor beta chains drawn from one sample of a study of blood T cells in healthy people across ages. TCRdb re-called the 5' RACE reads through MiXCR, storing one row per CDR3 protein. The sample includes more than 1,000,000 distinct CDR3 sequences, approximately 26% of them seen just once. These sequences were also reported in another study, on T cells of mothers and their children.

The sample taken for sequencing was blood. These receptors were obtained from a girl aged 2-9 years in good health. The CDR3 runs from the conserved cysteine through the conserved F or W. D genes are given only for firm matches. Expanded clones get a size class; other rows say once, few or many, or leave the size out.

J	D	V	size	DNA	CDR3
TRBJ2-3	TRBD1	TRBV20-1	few	TGCAGTGCTCCACCGGGACAGCACTTCACAGATACGCAGTATTTT	CSAPPGQHFTDTQYF
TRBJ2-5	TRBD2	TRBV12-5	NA	TGTGCTAGTGGTTCGGGGACTAGCGGCCAAGAGACCCAGTACTTC	CASGSGTSGQETQYF
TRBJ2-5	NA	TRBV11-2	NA	TGTGCCAGCAGCTTAGGCGGGGGCTCGGACACCCAGTACTTC	CASSLGGGSDTQYF
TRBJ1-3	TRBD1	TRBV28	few	TGTGCCAGCAGACGTAGACAGGGGGTCTCTGGAAACACCATATATTTT	CASRRRQGVSGNTIYF
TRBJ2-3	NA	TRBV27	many	TGTGCCAGCAGTCCTGATCCGCCCCCAGGGGCATCAGATACGCAGTATTTT	CASSPDPPPGASDTQYF
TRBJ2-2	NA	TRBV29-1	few	TGCAGCGTTGCAGATTCGGGGGAGCTGTTTTTT	CSVADSGELFF
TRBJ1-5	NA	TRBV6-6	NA	TGTGCCAGCAGCCACCATCAGCCCCAGCATTTT	CASSHHQPQHF
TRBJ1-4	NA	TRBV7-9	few	TGCGCCAGCAGCGACGGGACTAATGAAAAACTGTTTTTT	CASSDGTNEKLFF
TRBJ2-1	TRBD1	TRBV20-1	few	TGCAGTGTACAGGGGGCGACAAGTTCAAATGAGCAGTTCTTC	CSVQGATSSNEQFF
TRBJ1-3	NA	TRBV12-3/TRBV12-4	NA	TGTGCCAGCAGTTTATCACTACCTGGAAACACCATACATTTT	CASSLSLPGNTIHF
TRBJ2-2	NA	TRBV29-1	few	TGCAGCGTTGTAATAAACCTCGGGGAGCTGTTTTTT	CSVVINLGELFF
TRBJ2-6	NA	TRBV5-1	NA	TGCGCCAGCAGCTTAAACCTCGCTGGGGCCAACGTCCTGACTTTC	CASSLNLAGANVLTF
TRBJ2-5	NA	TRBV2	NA	TGTGCCAGCAGAGAAGAGTGGGGGGCGAAGACCCAGTACTTC	CASREEWGAKTQYF
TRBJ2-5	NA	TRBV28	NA	TGTGCCAGCAGTTCCCGGCCCCGAGGGACCCAGTACTTC	CASSSRPRGTQYF
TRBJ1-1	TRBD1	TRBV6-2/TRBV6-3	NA	TGTGCCAGCAGGCAGGGACAGAGGACTGAAGCTTTCTTT	CASRQGQRTEAFF